A single sample is the source of the 4 T cell receptor beta chains below, sequenced in a study of blood T cell repertoires in COVID-19. Assay: immunoSEQ multiplex PCR; the TCRdb copy retains only in-frame clones and omits some. The table lists 350,000 or so clones, more than 70% of them singletons. The sequenced material came from PBMCs or T cells enriched from blood (not recorded which). The receptors were sampled from a woman aged 25 to 39 who had been exposed to COVID-19.

V is TRBV19 and J is TRBJ1-6; 7 positions match TRBD1. In germline, CDR1 is LNHDA, CDR2 SQIVND (reference sequence). This CDR3 is 15 amino acids long. The junction had 11 bases not matched to a gene; V was cut back by 5 bases and J by 10 bases. The CDR3 sequence is CASSSTGSEESPLHF. CDR3 in DNA: TGTGCCAGTAGTTCGACAGGGTCGGAAGAATCACCCCTCCACTTT.

J is TRBJ2-1 and V is TRBV9; the D gene is possibly TRBD1 (6 bases). CDR1 is SGDLS, CDR2 YYNGEE, per germline. The CDR3 runs 16 residues. The ends were cut back, 0 bases at V and 7 bases at J, with 17 bases in the middle. CDR3 residues: CASSVGRTGSGNEQFF. The CDR3 DNA sequence: TGTGCCAGCAGCGTAGGTCGAACAGGGAGTGGTAATGAGCAGTTCTTC. The variable domain in full, with the rest retrieved from reference TRBV9 and TRBJ2-1, is DSGVTQTPKHLITATGQRVTLRCSPRSGDLSVYWYQQSLDQGLQFLIQYYNGEERAKGNILERFSAQQFPDLHSELNLSSLELGDSALYFCASSVGRTGSGNEQFFGPGTRLTVL.

This clone has only one observation. The V call is TRBV18, the J call TRBJ2-1; possibly TRBD2 for D (7 bases). There are 15 residues in the CDR3. The ends were cut back, 3 bases at V and 5 bases at J, with 14 bases in the middle. Germline V gives CDR1 KGHSH, CDR2 LQKENI. For the CDR3, the DNA is TGTGCCAGCTCACCCCGGGGGGCGCCCGACAATGAGCAGTTCTTC. Translated, it gives CASSPRGAPDNEQFF.

The V gene is TRBV7-9, the J gene TRBJ1-2, with D unclear. Germline CDR1 and CDR2: SEHNR and FQNEAQ (reference sequence). The CDR3 length is 12 residues. Trimming shortened V by 3 bases and J by 8 bases, and 10 bases separated the two germline ends. CDR3 protein: CASSLQSRGYTF. The CDR3 DNA sequence: TGTGCCAGCAGCTTGCAGTCTCGCGGCTACACCTTC.